The clone carrying this T cell receptor beta chain has only a few counts. Its antigen is not known. V lost 0 bases and J 4 bases, leaving 8 bases between the germline ends. The CDR3 has 14 residues. The germline V gene has CDR1 SGDLS and CDR2 YYNGEE. TCRdb re-called the 5' RACE reads through MiXCR, storing one row per CDR3 protein. The table includes 100,000 or so distinct CDR3 sequences, around 10% detected once. This sample stems from a study of T-cell memory formation after mild COVID-19. Study findings and constraints: Researchers report contracting CD4+ clones mostly in CM and EM, with CD8+ clones in EMRA.

The V and J genes are TRBV9 and TRBJ2-1; no clear D. The sequencing sample was made of PBMCs or a T cell subset sorted from them (not recorded which). The TCR sequence derives from a man younger than 35 who had mild COVID-19 (a few samples of this study predate the infection). Cell type and time point are not known. The CDR3 is CASSVVAGYNEQFF. CDR3 DNA: TGTGCCAGCAGCGTAGTTGCTGGATACAATGAGCAGTTCTTC.